The 8 T cell receptor beta chains given below trace back to one sample, sequenced in a study of blood T cell repertoires in COVID-19. Some clones are missing from TCRdb's copy, which holds only in-frame ones; the method was immunoSEQ multiplex PCR. The sample has more than 65,000 clones; 75% to 90% are singletons. The sequencing input was peripheral blood. The source of these receptors is a man older than 75 with acute or convalescent COVID-19.

The rearrangement uses TRBV13 and TRBJ1-2, with D perhaps TRBD1 (5 bases). Trimming removed 8 bases at V and 3 bases at J, with 19 bases between. The CDR3 runs 15 residues. Germline CDR1 and CDR2: PRHDT and FYEKMQ (reference sequence). The CDR3 coding sequence is TGTGCCAGCTGCGAGGAGGGGTCCCAGGACTATGGCTACACCTTC. Its protein product is CASCEEGSQDYGYTF.

This clone appeared once. The chain combines TRBV7-2 with TRBJ2-3; D may be TRBD2 (6 bases). The germline gives CDR1 SGHTA, CDR2 FQGNSA. The CDR3 has 14 residues. V lost 8 bases and J lost 2, with 14 bases in between. CDR3 protein: CASESGFSTDTQYF. The DNA of the CDR3 is TGTGCCAGCGAGAGCGGGTTCTCCACAGATACGCAGTATTTT.

This rearrangement joins TRBV6-5 to TRBJ2-1; 14 bases match TRBD2. This CDR3 region has 16 residues. Unmatched junction bases numbered 4, after V lost 0 bases and J lost 9 bases. Germline CDR1 and CDR2: MNHEY and SVGAGI. The CDR3 DNA sequence: TGTGCCAGCAGTTACTCCGGACTAGCGGGAGGCGCTGAGCAGTTCTTC. Translated: CASSYSGLAGGAEQFF.

This clone showed up just a few times. This chain joins TRBV6-5 and TRBJ1-1, with D possibly matching TRBD1 (6 bases). Germline V lookup: CDR1 MNHEY, CDR2 SVGAGI. Trimming stripped 7 bases from V and 3 bases from J, with 15 bases between. The CDR3 sequence is 14 residues long. This CDR3 reads CASMGGGWDTEAFF. The CDR3 DNA follows: TGTGCCAGCATGGGGGGGGGCTGGGACACTGAAGCTTTCTTT.

This sequence joins TRBV5-6 and TRBJ2-7, with D unclear. CDR1 is SGHDT, CDR2 YYEEEE, per germline. With 1 base removed from V and 3 bases from J, the gap between germline ends came to 8 bases. The CDR3 is 13 residues long. CDR3 in DNA: TGTGCCAGCAGCTTGTTACAGCACTACGAGCAGTACTTC. This gives the protein CASSLLQHYEQYF. Variable domain in full (rest from reference TRBV5-6 and TRBJ2-7): DAGVTQSPTHLIKTRGQQVTLRCSPKSGHDTVSWYQQALGQGPQFIFQYYEEEERQRGNFPDRFSGHQFPNYSSELNVNALLLGDSALYLCASSLLQHYEQYFGPGTRLTVT.

V gene TRBV7-2 combines with J gene TRBJ2-1, with 7 positions matching TRBD1. CDR3 size: 14 residues. CDR1 and CDR2 (germline): SGHTA, FQGNSA. Germline trimming cut 4 bases from V and 4 bases from J; bases unmatched to any gene: 4. In DNA form, the CDR3 reads TGTGCCAGCAGCTCGACAGGGCTTTACAATGAGCAGTTCTTC. Its translation is CASSSTGLYNEQFF. Filled out from reference TRBV7-2 and TRBJ2-1, the complete variable domain reads GAGVSQSPSNKVTEKGKDVELRCDPISGHTALYWYRQSLGQGLEFLIYFQGNSAPDKSGLPSDRFSAERTGGSVSTLTIQRTQQEDSAVYLCASSSTGLYNEQFFGPGTRLTVL.

V is TRBV6-2 or TRBV6-3 and J is TRBJ1-5, with 10 bases identical to TRBD1. After removal of 6 bases from V and 6 bases from J, the junction contained 5 bases not matched to a gene. This CDR3 spans 14 amino acids. The germline V gene encodes CDR1 MNHEY and CDR2 SVGEGT. DNA for the CDR3: TGTGCCAGCAGCCCGACAGGGGGCGGTCAGCCCCAGCATTTT. Translated, it gives CASSPTGGGQPQHF.

The chain is built from TRBV19 and TRBJ2-6; 7 bases are a match to TRBD1. This CDR3 contains 14 residues. Germline values: CDR1 LNHDA, CDR2 SQIVND (reference sequence). V lost 5 bases and J lost 2; bases outside the gene matches: 0. This CDR3 is CASSQGAGANVLTF. The CDR3 nucleotides are TGTGCCAGTAGTCAGGGGGCTGGGGCCAACGTCCTGACTTTC.